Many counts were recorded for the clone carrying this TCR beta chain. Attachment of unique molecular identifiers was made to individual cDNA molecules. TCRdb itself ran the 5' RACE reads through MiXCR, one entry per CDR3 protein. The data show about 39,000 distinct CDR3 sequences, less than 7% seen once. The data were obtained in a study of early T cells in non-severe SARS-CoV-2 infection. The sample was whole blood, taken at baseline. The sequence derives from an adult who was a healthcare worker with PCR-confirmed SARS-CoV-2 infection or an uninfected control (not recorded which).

For the CDR3, the DNA is TGTGCCAGCAGTACTTTCAGCACCGGGGAGCTGTTTTTT. It codes for CASSTFSTGELFF. V gene TRBV7-9 combines with J gene TRBJ2-2; D gene ambiguous. From germline, CDR1 is SEHNR and CDR2 FQNEAQ (reference sequence). The CDR3 runs 13 residues. Trimming stripped 6 bases from V and 4 bases from J, with 9 bases between.